This TCR beta chain was captured in a study of blood T cell repertoires in COVID-19. Overall study context: Samples taken during acute and convalescent COVID-19 were collected in the United States, Italy and Spain.

Sequencing used immunoSEQ multiplex PCR; TCRdb keeps in-frame clones, though not all of them. The sample has about 220,000 clones; 82% are singletons. Germline CDR1 SQVTM, CDR2 ANQGSEA. Deletions cut 1 base from V and 7 bases from J, with 14 bases between. There are 14 residues in the CDR3. The receptor's source is a woman older than 75 with acute or convalescent COVID-19. J is TRBJ2-4 and V is TRBV29-1; possibly TRBD1 for D (6 bases). Material for sequencing was peripheral blood. CDR3 sequence: CSVEVTGIGNIQYF. In DNA, the CDR3 is TGCAGCGTTGAAGTTACAGGGATAGGGAACATTCAGTACTTC.